This TCR beta chain was found in a study of shared clonotypes between healthy human individuals. For the study at large: Donor ages ranged 18 to 49 years: a couple of women, a few men. Used for every donor were three CD4 naive, three CD4 memory, two CD8 naive and one CD8 memory plate. General study points: Sequencing depth was predicted to influence how clonotypes are shared among donors. A small donor pool kept down the genetic and exposure-history diversity that was represented.

Clones were read by immunoSEQ multiplex PCR, and TCRdb kept only the in-frame ones, dropping some. The table lists about 2.3 million clones, approximately 95% of them singletons. Germline-derived CDR1 and CDR2 are SEHNR and FQNEAQ (reference sequence). The CDR3 consists of 13 residues. Trimming took 5 bases from V and 6 from J; bases not matched to a gene: 4. This clone was seen just once. Its antigen is still unknown. This chain uses TRBV7-9 with TRBJ1-2; 9 positions match TRBD1. The sample was naive CD4+ T cells from PBMCs. Subset noted: CD45RA+ positively selected. The origin of this receptor is a man between 18 and 29 years old in good health. Some clones in this sample may be carry-over from other donors' samples. CDR3: CASSVRQGDGYTF. The DNA for the CDR3 is TGTGCCAGCAGCGTACGACAGGGGGATGGCTACACCTTC.